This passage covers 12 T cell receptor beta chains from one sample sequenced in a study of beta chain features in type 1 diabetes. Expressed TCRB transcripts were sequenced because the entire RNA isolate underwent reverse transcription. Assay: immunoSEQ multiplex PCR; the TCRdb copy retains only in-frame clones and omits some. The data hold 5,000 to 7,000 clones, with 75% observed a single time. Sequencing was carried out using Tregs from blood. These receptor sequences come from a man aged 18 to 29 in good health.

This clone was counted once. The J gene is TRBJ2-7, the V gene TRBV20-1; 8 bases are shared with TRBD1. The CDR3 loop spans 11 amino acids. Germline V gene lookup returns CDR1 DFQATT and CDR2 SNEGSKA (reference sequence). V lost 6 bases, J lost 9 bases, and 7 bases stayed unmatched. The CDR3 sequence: CSAKDREGQYF. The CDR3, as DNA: TGCAGTGCCAAGGACAGGGAAGGGCAGTACTTC.

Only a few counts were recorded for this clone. The CDR3 DNA follows: TGTGCCAGCAGCTTCGGGGGAGATCAGCCCCAGCATTTT. This encodes CASSFGGDQPQHF. V and J are TRBV7-9 and TRBJ1-5, with a tentative D call TRBD1 (5 bases). The germline V and J ends were trimmed by 3 bases and 5 bases, with 8 bases remaining between them. Germline lookup yields CDR1 SEHNR and CDR2 FQNEAQ (reference sequence). CDR3 length equals 13 residues.

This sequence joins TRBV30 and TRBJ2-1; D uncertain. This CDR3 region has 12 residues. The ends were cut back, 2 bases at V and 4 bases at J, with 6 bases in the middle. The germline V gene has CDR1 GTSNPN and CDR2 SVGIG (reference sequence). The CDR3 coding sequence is TGTGCCTGGAGTATCGGGTACAATGAGCAGTTCTTC. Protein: CAWSIGYNEQFF.

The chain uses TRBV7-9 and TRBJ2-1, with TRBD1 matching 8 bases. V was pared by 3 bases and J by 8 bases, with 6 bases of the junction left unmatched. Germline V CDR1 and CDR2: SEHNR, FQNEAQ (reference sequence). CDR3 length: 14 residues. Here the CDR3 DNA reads TGTGCCAGCAGCTTGGGACAGGAAAGGCATGAGCAGTTCTTC. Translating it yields CASSLGQERHEQFF.

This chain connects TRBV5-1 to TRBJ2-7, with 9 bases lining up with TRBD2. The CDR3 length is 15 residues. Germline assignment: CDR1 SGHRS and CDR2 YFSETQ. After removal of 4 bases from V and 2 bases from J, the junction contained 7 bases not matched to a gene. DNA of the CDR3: TGCGCCAGCAGCCAGGGACTAGCACCAACCTACGAGCAGTACTTC. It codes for CASSQGLAPTYEQYF.

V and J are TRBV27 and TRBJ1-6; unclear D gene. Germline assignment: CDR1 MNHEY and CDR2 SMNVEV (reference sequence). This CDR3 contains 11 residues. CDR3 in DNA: TGTAACAGCCATTATAATTCTTCCCTCCACTTT. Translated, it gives CNSHYNSSLHF.

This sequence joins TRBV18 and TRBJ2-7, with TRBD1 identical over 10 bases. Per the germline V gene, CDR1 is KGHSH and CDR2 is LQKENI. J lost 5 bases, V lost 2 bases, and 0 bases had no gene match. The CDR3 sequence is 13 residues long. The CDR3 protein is CASSPGTGDEQYF. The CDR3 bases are TGTGCCAGCTCACCAGGGACAGGGGACGAGCAGTACTTC.

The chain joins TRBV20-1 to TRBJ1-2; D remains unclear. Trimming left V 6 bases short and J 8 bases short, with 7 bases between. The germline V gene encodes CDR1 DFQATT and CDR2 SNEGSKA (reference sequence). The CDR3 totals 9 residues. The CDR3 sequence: CSAPGGYTF. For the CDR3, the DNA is TGCAGTGCCCCCGGGGGCTACACCTTC.

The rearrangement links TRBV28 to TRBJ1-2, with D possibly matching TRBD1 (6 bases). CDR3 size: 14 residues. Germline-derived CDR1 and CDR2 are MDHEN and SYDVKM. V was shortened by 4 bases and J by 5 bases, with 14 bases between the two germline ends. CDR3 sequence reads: CASSWGGREYGYTF. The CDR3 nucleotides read TGTGCCAGCAGTTGGGGGGGGCGCGAATATGGCTACACCTTC.

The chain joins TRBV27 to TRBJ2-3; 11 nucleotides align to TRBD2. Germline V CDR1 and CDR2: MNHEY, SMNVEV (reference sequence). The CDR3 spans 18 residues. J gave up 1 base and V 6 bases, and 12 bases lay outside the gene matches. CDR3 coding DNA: TGTGCCAGCAGCCTCCTGGCTAGCGGGGGGCTTGGCACAGATACGCAGTATTTT. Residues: CASSLLASGGLGTDTQYF.

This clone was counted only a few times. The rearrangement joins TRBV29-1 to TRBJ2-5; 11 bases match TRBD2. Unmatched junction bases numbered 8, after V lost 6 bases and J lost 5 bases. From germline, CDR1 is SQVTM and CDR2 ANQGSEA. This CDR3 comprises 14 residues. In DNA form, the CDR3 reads TGCAGCGTGGCGCTAGCGGGGGGTTTGGAGACCCAGTACTTC. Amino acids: CSVALAGGLETQYF.

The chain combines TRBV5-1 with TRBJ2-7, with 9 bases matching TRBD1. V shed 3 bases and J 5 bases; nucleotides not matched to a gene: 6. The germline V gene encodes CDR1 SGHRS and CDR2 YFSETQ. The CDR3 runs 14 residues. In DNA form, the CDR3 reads TGCGCCAGCAGCTGGGACAGGGTAGGCGACGAGCAGTACTTC. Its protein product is CASSWDRVGDEQYF.